Shown below are 9 T cell receptor beta chains from a single sample sequenced in a study of early T cells in non-severe SARS-CoV-2 infection. In TCRdb, the 5' RACE reads were re-called with MiXCR into one record per CDR3 protein. The sample has some 48,000 distinct CDR3 sequences; about 7.8% are singletons. Specimen: whole blood. The receptor source for this set is an adult who was a healthcare worker with PCR-confirmed SARS-CoV-2 infection or an uninfected control (not recorded which).

This clonotype has a count of ten or more. The chain links TRBV5-1 to TRBJ2-3; D remains ambiguous. The germline V gene encodes CDR1 SGHRS and CDR2 YFSETQ. The CDR3 is 15 amino acids. Trimming left V 0 bases short and J 0 bases short, with 8 bases between. CDR3 DNA: TGCGCCAGCAGCTTGGTCATGACTAGCACAGATACGCAGTATTTT. Protein: CASSLVMTSTDTQYF.

This clonotype was counted many times. V usage is TRBV11-2 and J usage is TRBJ2-3; D is perhaps TRBD2 (7 bases). Trimming took off 3 bases at V and 4 bases at J, with 14 bases between the two ends. CDR3 size: 15 residues. CDR1 SGHAT and CDR2 FQNNGV come from the germline V gene. DNA of the CDR3: TGTGCCAGCAGCTTCTGGGGGGGGGCCCCAGATACGCAGTATTTT. The encoded protein is CASSFWGGAPDTQYF.

In the case of this clonotype: One junction end does not reproduce the germline sequence, and a read error may be involved. CDR3 DNA: TGTGCCAGCAGGTTTAGGGACTACTCCGACGAGCAGTACTTC. Its translation is CASRFRDYSDEQYF. The chain employs TRBV7-9 and TRBJ2-7; TRBD2 matches at 7 bases. The germline CDR1 and CDR2 sequences are SEHNR and FQNEAQ (reference sequence). The CDR3 consists of 14 residues.

The rearrangement joins TRBV7-2 to TRBJ1-2; D is unclear. This CDR3 comprises 13 residues. V lost 0 bases, J lost 13 bases, and 15 bases lay in between. From germline, CDR1 is SGHTA and CDR2 FQGNSA. As DNA, the CDR3 is TGTGCCAGCAGCTTAGCCCTTGGATCATTGGGCACCTTC. Translating gives CASSLALGSLGTF.

This clonotype occurred a few times. V gene TRBV21-1 combines with J gene TRBJ2-7; the table calls TRBD1, which could not be checked here. TRBV21-1 is flagged as a pseudogene. The CDR3 sequence is 13 residues long. DNA of the CDR3: TGTGCCAGACGGACAGTCGCTTCCTACGAGCAGTACTTC. Amino acid sequence: CARRTVASYEQYF.

In its sample, this clonotype was seen many times. The genes are TRBV11-2 and TRBJ1-4; D not certain. Per the germline V gene, CDR1 is SGHAT and CDR2 is FQNNGV. The CDR3 covers 13 residues. The V gene lost 2 bases and the J gene lost 4 bases, with 5 bases spanning the gap. The CDR3 sequence is CASSLYGNEKLFF. The CDR3 DNA is TGTGCCAGCAGCTTATACGGTAATGAAAAACTGTTTTTT.

There are a few counts of this clonotype. The rearrangement uses TRBV4-1 and TRBJ2-3; no clear D. This CDR3 region has 14 residues. CDR1 is MGHRA, CDR2 YSYEKL, per germline. V shed 1 base and J shed 8 bases, with 13 bases lying between them. In nucleotides, the CDR3 is TGCGCCAGCAGCCAAGGACCCACGTTAGCTACGCAGTATTTT. Its translation: CASSQGPTLATQYF.

This chain links TRBV18 with TRBJ1-5; D uncertain. Trimming stripped 1 base from V and 2 bases from J, with 9 bases between. CDR3 length equals 15 residues. Germline V lookup: CDR1 KGHSH, CDR2 LQKENI. The CDR3 loop is CASSPQGTGNQPQHF. In nucleotides, the CDR3 is TGTGCCAGCTCACCACAGGGTACGGGCAATCAGCCCCAGCATTTT.

This clonotype was recorded at least ten times. This chain joins TRBV6-2 or TRBV6-3 and TRBJ1-5; tentative D call: TRBD1 (6 bases). Germline-derived CDR1 and CDR2 are MNHEY and SVGEGT. This CDR3 region has 14 residues. Trimming left V 8 bases short and J 0 bases short, with 11 bases between. CDR3 residues: CASRTAYSNQPQHF. CDR3 in DNA: TGTGCCAGCCGGACAGCATATAGCAATCAGCCCCAGCATTTT.